This T cell receptor beta chain was sequenced in a study of identical twins (dated by TCRdb to about 2016). Regarding the research as a whole: TCR alpha and beta repertoires from monozygotic twins, unrelated adults of various ages and cord blood were deep-sequenced to test whether fetal clonotypes persist. To rule out contamination, replicate twin experiments were performed at different times with different library preparation protocols. General study outcomes and caveats: In monozygotic twins, out-of-frame TCR alpha sharing was systematically underestimated by recombination models, although the models agreed with sharing between unrelated individuals. Excess twin sharing in beta out-of-frame sequences was weaker because fewer shared sequences lowered the signal-to-noise ratio. Compared with coincidental sharing between unrelated individuals, out-of-frame TCR alpha sequences shared between twins had an excess of sequences with low generation probability. Abundant cord blood beta clonotypes carried fewer insertions; young adult naive repertoires showed a weaker similar trend, while memory repertoires showed none. Conclusions relied on cross-sectional statistical analysis, since the same donors could not be followed over many years. Invariant T cells such as MAIT and iNKT could partly confound zero-insertion analyses, although diverse VJ usage argued against such confounding for most clonotypes.

Only healthy Caucasian donors were included. The CDR3 contains 14 residues, cysteine and phenylalanine counted. Only the CDR3 part of the read is kept: 42 bases, read in frame from the first base. V is cut by 0 bases and J by 3 bases, and the space between the germline ends is 8 bases. Looking up the germline V gene yields CDR1 MNHNS and CDR2 SASEGT. The library was generated by 5' RACE. Sequencing was carried out with an Illumina HiSeq 2000. Template switching added a universal primer binding site, and the final cDNA carried a unique molecular identifier that allowed TCR cDNA molecules to be counted accurately. First-strand cDNA for TCR alpha and beta chains was synthesized from specific primers in the conserved constant-segment region. To control for contamination, every cDNA library carried two barcodes: a SMART-Mk sample barcode plus Illumina barcodes. TruSeq adapter sequences and Illumina sample barcodes were added in two successive PCR steps. The TCR alpha and beta cDNA libraries were sequenced on the Illumina HiSeq platform using custom primers. The study's own analysis went as follows. Unique molecular identifiers were extracted from raw reads with MiGEC, and CDR3 positions were determined with MiXCR. For each individual, recombination models were inferred using an EM algorithm with the repgenHMM and IGoR tools. The analysis of shared clonotypes was done with the tcR package in R, with sharing normalized by the product of cloneset sizes. To study raw recombination free of thymic and clonal selection effects, out-of-frame nonproductive sequences were analyzed. The raw public data were reprocessed by TCRdb itself: fastp quality trimming at Q25, MiXCR clonotype calling, in-frame beta chains only. Rows matching on CDR3 protein sequence are summarized as one entry with the most common DNA and genes. TCRdb assigned the V and J calls; the authors' analysis was not used. This sample gives 1.5 million to 2 million distinct CDR3 sequences in total; around 29% of them show up just once. The ten largest clones represent about 0.27% of the sample.

Note on this clonotype: Its antigen specificity is not known. No base qualities exist here, and no much larger clone lies one base off it.

Sequencing was performed on cord blood. The sequence was collected from a newborn girl in good health. The chain couples TRBV6-1 to TRBJ1-2, and possibly TRBD1, on 6 matching bases. CDR3 loop: CASSEATGYYGYTF. The nucleotide sequence is given as TGTGCCAGCAGTGAAGCCACAGGGTACTATGGCTACACCTTC.